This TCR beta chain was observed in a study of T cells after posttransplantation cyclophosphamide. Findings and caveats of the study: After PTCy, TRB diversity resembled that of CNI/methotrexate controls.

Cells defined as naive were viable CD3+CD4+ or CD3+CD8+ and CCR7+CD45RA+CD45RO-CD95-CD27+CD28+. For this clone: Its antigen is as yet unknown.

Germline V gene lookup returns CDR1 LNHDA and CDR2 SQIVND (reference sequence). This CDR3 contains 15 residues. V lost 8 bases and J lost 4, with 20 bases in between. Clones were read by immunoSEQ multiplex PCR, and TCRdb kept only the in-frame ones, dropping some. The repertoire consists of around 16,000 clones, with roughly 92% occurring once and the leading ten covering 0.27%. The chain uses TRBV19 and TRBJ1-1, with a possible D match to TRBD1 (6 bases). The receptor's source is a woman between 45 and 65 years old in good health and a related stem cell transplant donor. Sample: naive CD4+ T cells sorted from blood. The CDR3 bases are TGTGCCAGTCGAGGGGGGGCCAGCGTCGGCACTGAAGCTTTCTTT. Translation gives CASRGGASVGTEAFF.